This T cell receptor beta chain was captured by sequencing in a study of radiation and T cells in renal cell carcinoma. The study, taken as a whole, reports: In blood, top tumor clones expanded by 2 weeks, shrinking by 4. Baseline intratumoral clonotype presence is unknown without pretreatment biopsies.

Per germline, CDR1 MNHNS and CDR2 SASEGT. V was clipped by 4 bases and J by 5 bases, with 14 bases between them. CDR3 length equals 14 residues. Time point meaning: blood 4 weeks post-SBRT, at nephrectomy. This sample's treatment: 15 Gy SBRT to primary tumor, nephrectomy 4 weeks later. Radiation-treated patients gave blood at baseline, week 2 and week 4. Concerning this clone itself: No antigen is known for it.

Here immunoSEQ multiplex PCR was the method, and the copy in TCRdb shows in-frame clones only, minus some. The data contain approximately 170,000 clones, about nine tenths of them singletons. The sample in question was blood, obtained from a patient whose treatment included radiotherapy and nephrectomy. The receptor was derived from a woman between 50 and 59 years old with renal cell carcinoma. The J gene is TRBJ2-5, the V gene TRBV6-1; D remains ambiguous. Here the CDR3 DNA reads TGTGCCAGCAGTGTTGGTTTCCCGGCGGAGACCCAGTACTTC. It translates to CASSVGFPAETQYF.